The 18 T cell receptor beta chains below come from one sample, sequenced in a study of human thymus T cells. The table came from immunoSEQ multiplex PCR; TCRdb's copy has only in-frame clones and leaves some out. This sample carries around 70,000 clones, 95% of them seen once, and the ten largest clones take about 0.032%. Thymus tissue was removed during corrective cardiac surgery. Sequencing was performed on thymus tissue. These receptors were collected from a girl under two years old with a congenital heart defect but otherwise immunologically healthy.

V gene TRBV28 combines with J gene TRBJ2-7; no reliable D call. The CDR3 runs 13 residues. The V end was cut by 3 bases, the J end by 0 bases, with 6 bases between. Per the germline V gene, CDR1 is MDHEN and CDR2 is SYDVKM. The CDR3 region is CASSFRSSYEQYF. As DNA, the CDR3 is TGTGCCAGCAGTTTTCGGAGCTCCTACGAGCAGTACTTC.

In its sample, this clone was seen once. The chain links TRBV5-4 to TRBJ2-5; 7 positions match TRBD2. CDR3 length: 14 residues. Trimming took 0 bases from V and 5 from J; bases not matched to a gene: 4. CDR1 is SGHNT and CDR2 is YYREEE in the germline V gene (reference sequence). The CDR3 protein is CASSLVAGVETQYF. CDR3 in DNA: TGTGCCAGCAGCTTGGTGGCGGGAGTGGAGACCCAGTACTTC.

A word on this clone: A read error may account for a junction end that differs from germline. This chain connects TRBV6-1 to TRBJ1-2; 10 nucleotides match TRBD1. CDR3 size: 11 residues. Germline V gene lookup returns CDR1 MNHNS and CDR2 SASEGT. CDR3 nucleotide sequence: TGTGCCAGCAGATCGGACAGGGGGGGCGTCTTC. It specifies CASRSDRGGVF.

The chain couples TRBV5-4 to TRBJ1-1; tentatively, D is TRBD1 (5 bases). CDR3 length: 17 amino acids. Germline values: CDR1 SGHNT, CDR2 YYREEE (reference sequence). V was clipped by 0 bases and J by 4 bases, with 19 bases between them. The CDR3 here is CASSLAGQSNGGTEAFF. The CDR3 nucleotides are TGTGCCAGCAGCTTGGCCGGGCAGTCGAACGGGGGCACTGAAGCTTTCTTT.

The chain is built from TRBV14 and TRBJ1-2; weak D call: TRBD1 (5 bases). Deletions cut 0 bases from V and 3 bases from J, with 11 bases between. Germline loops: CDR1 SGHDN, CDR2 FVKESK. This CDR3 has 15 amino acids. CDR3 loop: CASSQDQGEYYGYTF. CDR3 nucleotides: TGTGCCAGCAGCCAAGATCAAGGGGAGTACTATGGCTACACCTTC.

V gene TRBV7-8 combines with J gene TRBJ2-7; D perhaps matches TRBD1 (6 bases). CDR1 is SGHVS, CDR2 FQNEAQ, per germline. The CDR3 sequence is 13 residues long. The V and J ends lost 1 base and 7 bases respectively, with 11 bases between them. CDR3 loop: CASSLDGGSEQYF. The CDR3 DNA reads TGTGCCAGCAGCTTAGATGGGGGCTCGGAGCAGTACTTC.

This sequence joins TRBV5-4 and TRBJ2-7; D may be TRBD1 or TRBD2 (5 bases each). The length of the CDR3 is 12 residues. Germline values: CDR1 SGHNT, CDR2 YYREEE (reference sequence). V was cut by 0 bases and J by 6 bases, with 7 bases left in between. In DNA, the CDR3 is TGTGCCAGCAGCTTGGGGGGGTCCGAGCAGTACTTC. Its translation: CASSLGGSEQYF.

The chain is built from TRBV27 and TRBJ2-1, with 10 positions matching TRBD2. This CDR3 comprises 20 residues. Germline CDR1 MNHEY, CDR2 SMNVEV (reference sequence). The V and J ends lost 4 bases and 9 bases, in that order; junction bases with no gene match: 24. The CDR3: CASSSGLASGSHGGHVEQFF. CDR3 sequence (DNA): TGTGCCAGCAGTTCGGGGCTAGCTAGCGGGAGTCACGGGGGGCATGTTGAGCAGTTCTTC.

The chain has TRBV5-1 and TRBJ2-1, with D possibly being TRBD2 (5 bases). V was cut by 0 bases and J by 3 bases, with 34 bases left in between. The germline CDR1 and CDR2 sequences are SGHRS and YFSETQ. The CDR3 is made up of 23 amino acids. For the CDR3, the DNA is TGCGCCAGCAGCTTGGGCCGCGGGCCAACCCCGAACCTAACCTCTTACCACTACAATGAGCAGTTCTTC. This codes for CASSLGRGPTPNLTSYHYNEQFF.

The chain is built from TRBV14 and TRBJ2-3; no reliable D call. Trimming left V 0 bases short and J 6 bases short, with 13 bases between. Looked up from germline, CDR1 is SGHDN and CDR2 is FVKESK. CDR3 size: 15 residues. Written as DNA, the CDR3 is TGTGCCAGCAGCCAAGATCCCGGACGTTTGGATACGCAGTATTTT. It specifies CASSQDPGRLDTQYF.

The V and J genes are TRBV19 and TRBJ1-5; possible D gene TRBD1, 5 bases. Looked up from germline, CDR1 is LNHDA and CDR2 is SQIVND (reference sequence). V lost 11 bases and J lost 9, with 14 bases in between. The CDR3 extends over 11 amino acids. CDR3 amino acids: CASSGGRPQHF. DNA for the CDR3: TGTGCCTCAAGTGGGGGTCGGCCCCAGCATTTT.

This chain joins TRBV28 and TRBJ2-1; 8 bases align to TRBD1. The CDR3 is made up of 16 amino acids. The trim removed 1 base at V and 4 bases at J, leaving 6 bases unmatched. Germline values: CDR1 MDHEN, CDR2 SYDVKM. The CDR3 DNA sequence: TGTGCCAGCAGTTTATCCGACAGGGGTTTTTACAATGAGCAGTTCTTC. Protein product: CASSLSDRGFYNEQFF.

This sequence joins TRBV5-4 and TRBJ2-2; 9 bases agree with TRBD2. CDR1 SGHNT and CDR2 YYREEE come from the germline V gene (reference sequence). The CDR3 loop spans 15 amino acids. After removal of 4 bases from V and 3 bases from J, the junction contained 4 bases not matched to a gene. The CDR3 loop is CASSPSGVHTGELFF. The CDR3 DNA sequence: TGTGCCAGCAGCCCTAGCGGGGTCCACACCGGGGAGCTGTTTTTT.

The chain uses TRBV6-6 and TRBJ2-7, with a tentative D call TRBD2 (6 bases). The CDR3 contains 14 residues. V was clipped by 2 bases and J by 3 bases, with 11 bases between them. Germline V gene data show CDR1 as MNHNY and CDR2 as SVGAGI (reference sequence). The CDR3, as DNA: TGTGCCAGCAGTTACCGGCGGGAAGGCTACGAGCAGTACTTC. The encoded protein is CASSYRREGYEQYF.

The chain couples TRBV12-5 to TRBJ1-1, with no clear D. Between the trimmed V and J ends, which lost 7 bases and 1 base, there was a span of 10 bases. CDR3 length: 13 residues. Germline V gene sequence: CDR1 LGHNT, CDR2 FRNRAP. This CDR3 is CASALPRNTEAFF. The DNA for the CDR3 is TGTGCTAGTGCCCTCCCCCGGAACACTGAAGCTTTCTTT.

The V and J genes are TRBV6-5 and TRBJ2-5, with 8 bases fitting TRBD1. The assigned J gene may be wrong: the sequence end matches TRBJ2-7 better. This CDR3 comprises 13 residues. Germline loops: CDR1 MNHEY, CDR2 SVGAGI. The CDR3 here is CASSSRGRYEQYF. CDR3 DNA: TGTGCCAGCAGTTCCAGGGGGCGTTACGAGCAGTACTTC.

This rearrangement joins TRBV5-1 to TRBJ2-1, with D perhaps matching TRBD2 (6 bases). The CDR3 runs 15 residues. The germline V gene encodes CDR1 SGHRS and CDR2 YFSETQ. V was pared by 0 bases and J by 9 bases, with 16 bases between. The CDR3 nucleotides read TGCGCCAGCAGCTTGGTGGGGGGAGGCGGGCCTGAGCAGTTCTTC. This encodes CASSLVGGGGPEQFF.

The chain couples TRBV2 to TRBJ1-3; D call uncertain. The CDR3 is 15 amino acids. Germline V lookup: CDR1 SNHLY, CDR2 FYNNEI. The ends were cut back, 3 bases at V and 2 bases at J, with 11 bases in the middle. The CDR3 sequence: CASSEGKSAGNTIYF. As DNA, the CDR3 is TGTGCCAGCAGTGAGGGGAAGTCGGCTGGAAACACCATATATTTT.